These 8 T cell receptor beta chains were sequenced from one sample in a study of shared clonotypes between healthy human individuals. Assay used: immunoSEQ multiplex PCR; TCRdb lists only in-frame clones, some missing. The repertoire holds millions of clones, with approximately 92% as singletons. Source material: naive CD4+ T cells sorted from blood. This sample's subset: CD45RA+ positively selected. The receptors come from a man between 18 and 29 years old in good health.

The chain uses TRBV6-6 and TRBJ1-6; 9 nucleotides match TRBD1. After removal of 4 bases from V and 7 bases from J, the junction contained 8 bases not matched to a gene. Germline V CDR1 and CDR2: MNHNY, SVGAGI (reference sequence). The CDR3 sequence is 16 residues long. CDR3 in amino acids: CASSFQQGARNSPLHF. CDR3 sequence (DNA): TGTGCCAGCAGTTTCCAACAGGGGGCGCGGAATTCACCCCTCCACTTT.

The chain combines TRBV10-3 with TRBJ2-1; 9 bases match TRBD2. Germline V gene lookup returns CDR1 ENHRY and CDR2 SYGVKD. The V and J ends lost 7 bases and 6 bases, in that order; junction bases with no gene match: 4. The CDR3 has 13 amino acids. In DNA, the CDR3 is TGTGCCATCATGGCGGGAGGGGGCAATGAGCAGTTCTTC. This translates into CAIMAGGGNEQFF.

The chain recombines TRBV5-1 with TRBJ2-3, with 10 bases matching TRBD2. The CDR3 runs to 15 residues. The ends lost 2 bases at V and 4 bases at J; junction bases unmatched: 4. In germline, CDR1 is SGHRS, CDR2 YFSETQ. The CDR3 nucleotides read TGCGCCAGCAGCTTAGAGCGGGGGGGAGCAGATACGCAGTATTTT. It specifies CASSLERGGADTQYF.

This sequence joins TRBV9 and TRBJ2-7, with TRBD2 identical over 8 bases. The V and J ends lost 4 bases and 5 bases, in that order; junction bases with no gene match: 14. This CDR3 region has 16 residues. Looked up from germline, CDR1 is SGDLS and CDR2 is YYNGEE. The CDR3 here is CASSLTGGGASHEQYF. Written as DNA, the CDR3 is TGTGCCAGCAGCCTCACCGGGGGGGGAGCAAGCCACGAGCAGTACTTC.

The V and J genes are TRBV19 and TRBJ2-3; a possible D gene is TRBD2 (5 bases). Germline values: CDR1 LNHDA, CDR2 SQIVND (reference sequence). CDR3 size: 16 residues. The V end lost 4 bases, the J end lost 3 bases, and 17 bases lay between the germline ends. CDR3 DNA: TGTGCCAGTAGTACGTCCTACCCTCGGGGAACAGATACGCAGTATTTT. Protein product: CASSTSYPRGTDTQYF.

V is TRBV10-1 and J is TRBJ1-6; TRBD1 aligns across 9 bases. The V and J ends lost 8 bases and 7 bases, in that order; junction bases with no gene match: 6. CDR3 length: 14 residues. Germline values: CDR1 WNHNN, CDR2 SYGVQD (reference sequence). In DNA form, the CDR3 reads TGCGCCAGCGGACCCGGACAGGGGAATTCACCCCTCCACTTT. Translation gives CASGPGQGNSPLHF.

V gene TRBV7-2 combines with J gene TRBJ2-1; 13 nucleotides agree with TRBD2. CDR1 is SGHTA and CDR2 is FQGNSA in the germline V gene. CDR3 length equals 19 residues. V shed 5 bases, J shed 3 bases, and the junction held 13 bases outside the gene matches. The CDR3 is CASSTKGLAGSPFYNEQFF. CDR3 nucleotide sequence: TGTGCCAGCAGCACAAAGGGACTAGCGGGATCACCCTTCTACAATGAGCAGTTCTTC.

The chain employs TRBV4-3 and TRBJ2-3; 10 bases fit TRBD2. This CDR3 region has 16 residues. J was trimmed by 1 base and V by 3 bases; bases with no gene match: 4. CDR1 is LGHNA and CDR2 is YSLEER in the germline V gene. The CDR3 region is CASSHAGTSGTDTQYF. Written as DNA, the CDR3 is TGCGCCAGCAGCCATGCTGGGACTAGCGGCACAGATACGCAGTATTTT.